The 10 T cell receptor beta chains given below trace back to one sample, sequenced in a study of CD8 T cells in Susac syndrome. RNA totalling roughly 0.45 to 1 ug underwent reverse transcription with random hexamers. TCRdb re-called the immunoSEQ multiplex PCR reads with MiXCR, one entry per CDR3 protein. The sample contains hundreds of thousands of distinct CDR3 sequences, 93% of which appear only once. Sequenced: CD4+ T cells from PBMCs. These receptors were collected from a human donor with multiple sclerosis.

Written as DNA, the CDR3 is TGTGCCAGCAGAAGGAATCTAGCGCTCGATGAGCAGTTCTTC. Encoded protein: CASRRNLALDEQFF. J is TRBJ2-1 and V is TRBV6-2 or TRBV6-3; possible D gene TRBD2, 6 bases. This CDR3 has 14 amino acids. V was clipped by 6 bases and J by 8 bases, with 17 bases between them. Germline lookup yields CDR1 MNHEY and CDR2 SVGEGT.

The J gene is TRBJ1-5, the V gene TRBV20-1; D is possibly TRBD1 (5 bases). The CDR3 loop spans 14 amino acids. The germline V gene encodes CDR1 DFQATT and CDR2 SNEGSKA (reference sequence). V lost 1 base to trimming and J lost 4 bases, with 11 bases between them. The CDR3 DNA follows: TGCAGTGCTAGAGGATGGAAGGGGAATCAGCCCCAGCATTTT. This sequence encodes CSARGWKGNQPQHF.

This chain connects TRBV6-5 to TRBJ1-1; D is possibly TRBD1 (5 bases). V was pared by 5 bases and J by 6 bases, with 16 bases between. Germline V CDR1 and CDR2: MNHEY, SVGAGI. The CDR3 is 14 amino acids. The CDR3 sequence: CASSQPGTGAEAFF. The CDR3 nucleotides are TGTGCCAGCAGTCAACCGGGAACGGGGGCTGAAGCTTTCTTT.

The rearrangement uses TRBV27 and TRBJ1-5, with 10 bases that match TRBD1. Germline CDR1 MNHEY, CDR2 SMNVEV (reference sequence). The CDR3 runs 16 residues. Trimming at V came to 4 bases and at J to 7 bases, leaving 10 bases not matched to a gene. CDR3 sequence reads: CASSSYTGTGVQPQHF. The DNA for the CDR3 is TGTGCCAGCAGTTCTTATACCGGGACAGGGGTGCAGCCCCAGCATTTT.

The chain links TRBV24-1 to TRBJ2-1, with unresolved D. Between the trimmed V and J ends, which lost 4 bases and 0 bases, there was a span of 9 bases. Germline CDR1 KGHDR, CDR2 SFDVKD. This CDR3 spans 15 amino acids. The CDR3 sequence is CATSDPTGSYNEQFF. CDR3 nucleotide sequence: TGTGCCACCAGTGACCCGACTGGCTCCTACAATGAGCAGTTCTTC.

The V gene is TRBV30, the J gene TRBJ2-3, with TRBD2 as a possible D gene (6 bases). This CDR3 spans 13 amino acids. Germline CDR1 GTSNPN, CDR2 SVGIG (reference sequence). V was pared by 8 bases and J by 9 bases, with 21 bases between. In DNA, the CDR3 is TGTGCCCTGGAGGGTAGGGGAGGATGGACGCAGTATTTT. It encodes CALEGRGGWTQYF.

This chain uses TRBV6-2 or TRBV6-3 with TRBJ2-3; 10 bases match TRBD2. The CDR3 has 16 amino acids. Trimming removed 5 bases from V and 5 bases from J; junction bases left unmatched: 10. The germline V gene encodes CDR1 MNHEY and CDR2 SVGEGT. The CDR3 protein is CASSTPASGGGDTQYF. In nucleotides, the CDR3 is TGTGCCAGCAGTACCCCGGCTAGCGGGGGTGGAGATACGCAGTATTTT.

This chain links TRBV30 with TRBJ1-5; 7 bases are shared with TRBD1. J was trimmed by 6 bases and V by 5 bases; bases with no gene match: 4. This CDR3 spans 12 amino acids. Germline CDR1 GTSNPN, CDR2 SVGIG (reference sequence). CDR3 in amino acids: CAWGTVRQPQHF. Written as DNA, the CDR3 is TGTGCCTGGGGGACAGTACGTCAGCCCCAGCATTTT.

V gene TRBV3-1 combines with J gene TRBJ2-1; no clear D. V was cut by 3 bases and J by 0 bases, with 12 bases left in between. Per germline, CDR1 LGHDT and CDR2 YNNKEL (reference sequence). This CDR3 comprises 16 residues. This CDR3 reads CASSHFSKSSYNEQFF. CDR3 DNA sequence: TGTGCCAGCAGCCACTTCTCCAAGAGCTCCTACAATGAGCAGTTCTTC.

The rearrangement uses TRBV24-1 and TRBJ2-2; D gene uncertain. V lost 7 bases to trimming and J lost 4 bases, with 12 bases between them. The CDR3 sequence is 14 residues long. Germline assignment: CDR1 KGHDR and CDR2 SFDVKD. Written as DNA, the CDR3 is TGTGCCACCAGGGACGGTTCGGGCACCGGGGAGCTGTTTTTT. Translating it yields CATRDGSGTGELFF.